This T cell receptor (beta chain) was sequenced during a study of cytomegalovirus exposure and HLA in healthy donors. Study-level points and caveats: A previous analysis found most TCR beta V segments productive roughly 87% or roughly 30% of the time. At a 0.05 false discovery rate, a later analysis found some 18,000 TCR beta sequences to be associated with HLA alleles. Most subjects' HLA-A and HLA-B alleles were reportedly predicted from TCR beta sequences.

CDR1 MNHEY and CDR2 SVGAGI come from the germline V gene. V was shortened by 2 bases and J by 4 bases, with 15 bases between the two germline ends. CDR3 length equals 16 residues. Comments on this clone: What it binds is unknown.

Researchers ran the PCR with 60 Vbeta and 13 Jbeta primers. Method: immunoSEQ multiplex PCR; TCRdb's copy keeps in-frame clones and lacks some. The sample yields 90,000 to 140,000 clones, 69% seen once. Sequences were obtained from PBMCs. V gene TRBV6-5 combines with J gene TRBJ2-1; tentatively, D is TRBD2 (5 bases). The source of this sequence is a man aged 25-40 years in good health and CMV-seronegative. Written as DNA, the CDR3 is TGTGCCAGCAGTTACACTGCGGGCCTTGCTTACAATGAGCAGTTCTTC. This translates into CASSYTAGLAYNEQFF.